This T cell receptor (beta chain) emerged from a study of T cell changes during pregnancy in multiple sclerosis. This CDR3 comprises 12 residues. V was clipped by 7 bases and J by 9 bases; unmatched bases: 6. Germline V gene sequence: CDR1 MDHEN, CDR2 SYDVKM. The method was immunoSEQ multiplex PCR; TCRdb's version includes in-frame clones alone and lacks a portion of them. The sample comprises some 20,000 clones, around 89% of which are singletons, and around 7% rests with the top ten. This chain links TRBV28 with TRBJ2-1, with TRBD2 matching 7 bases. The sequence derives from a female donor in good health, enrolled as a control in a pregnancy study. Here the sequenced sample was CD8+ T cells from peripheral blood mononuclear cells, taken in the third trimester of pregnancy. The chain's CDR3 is CASTPGGFEQFF. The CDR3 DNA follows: TGTGCCAGCACCCCGGGAGGATTTGAGCAGTTCTTC.